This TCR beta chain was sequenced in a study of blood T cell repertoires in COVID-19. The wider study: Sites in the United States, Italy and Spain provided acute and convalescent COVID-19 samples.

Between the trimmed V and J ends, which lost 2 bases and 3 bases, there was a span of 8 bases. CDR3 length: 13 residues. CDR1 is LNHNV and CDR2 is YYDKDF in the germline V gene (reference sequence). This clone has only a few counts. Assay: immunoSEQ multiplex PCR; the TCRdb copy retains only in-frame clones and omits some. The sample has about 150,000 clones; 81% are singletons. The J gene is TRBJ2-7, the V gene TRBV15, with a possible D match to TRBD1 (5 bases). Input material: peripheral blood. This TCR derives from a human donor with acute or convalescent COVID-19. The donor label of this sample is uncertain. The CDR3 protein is CATSRPQVYEQYV. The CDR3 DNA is TGTGCCACCAGCAGACCACAGGTCTACGAGCAGTACGTC.